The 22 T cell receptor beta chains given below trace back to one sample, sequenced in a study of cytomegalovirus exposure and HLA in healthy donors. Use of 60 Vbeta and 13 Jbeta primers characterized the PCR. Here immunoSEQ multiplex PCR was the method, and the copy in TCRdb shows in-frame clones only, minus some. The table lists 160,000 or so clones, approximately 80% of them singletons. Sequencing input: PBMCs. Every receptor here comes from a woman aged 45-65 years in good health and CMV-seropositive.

The CDR3 reads CAISGEFPPMYGYTF. In DNA, the CDR3 is TGTGCCATCAGTGGAGAGTTCCCCCCTATGTATGGCTACACCTTC. The rearrangement links TRBV10-3 to TRBJ1-2, with no clear D. The CDR3 has 15 residues. Germline CDR1 reads ENHRY; CDR2 reads SYGVKD. V was cut by 4 bases and J by 5 bases, with 17 bases left in between.

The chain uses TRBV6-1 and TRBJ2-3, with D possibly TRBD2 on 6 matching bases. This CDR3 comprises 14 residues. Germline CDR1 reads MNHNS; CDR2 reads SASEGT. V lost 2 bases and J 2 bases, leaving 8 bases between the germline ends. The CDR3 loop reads CASSERTTTDTQYF. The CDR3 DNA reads TGTGCCAGCAGTGAACGGACTACCACAGATACGCAGTATTTT.

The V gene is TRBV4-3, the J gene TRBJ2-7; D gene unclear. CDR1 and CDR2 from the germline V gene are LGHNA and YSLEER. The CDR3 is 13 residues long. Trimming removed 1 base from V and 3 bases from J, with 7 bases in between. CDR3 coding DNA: TGCGCCAGCAGCCAAGGACTCAACTACGAGCAGTACTTC. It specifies CASSQGLNYEQYF.

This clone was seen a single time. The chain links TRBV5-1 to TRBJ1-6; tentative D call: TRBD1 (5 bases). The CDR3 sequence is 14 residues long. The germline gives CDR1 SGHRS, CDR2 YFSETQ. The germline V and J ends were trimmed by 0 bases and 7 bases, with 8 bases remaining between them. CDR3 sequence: CASSLGQPNSPLHF. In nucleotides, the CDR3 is TGCGCCAGCAGCTTGGGACAGCCAAATTCACCCCTCCACTTT. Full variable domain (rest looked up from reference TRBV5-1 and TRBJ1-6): KAGVTQTPRYLIKTRGQQVTLSCSPISGHRSVSWYQQTPGQGLQFLFEYFSETQRNKGNFPGRFSGRQFSNSRSEMNVSTLELGDSALYLCASSLGQPNSPLHFGNGTRLTVT.

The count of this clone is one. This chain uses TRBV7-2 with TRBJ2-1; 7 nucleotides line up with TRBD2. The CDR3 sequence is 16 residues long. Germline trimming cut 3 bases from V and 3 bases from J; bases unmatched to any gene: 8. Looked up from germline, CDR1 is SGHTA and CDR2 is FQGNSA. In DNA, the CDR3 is TGTGCCAGCAGCTTCCGATCGACTAGCCGCTACAATGAGCAGTTCTTC. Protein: CASSFRSTSRYNEQFF. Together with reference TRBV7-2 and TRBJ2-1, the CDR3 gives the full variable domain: GAGVSQSPSNKVTEKGKDVELRCDPISGHTALYWYRQSLGQGLEFLIYFQGNSAPDKSGLPSDRFSAERTGGSVSTLTIQRTQQEDSAVYLCASSFRSTSRYNEQFFGPGTRLTVL.

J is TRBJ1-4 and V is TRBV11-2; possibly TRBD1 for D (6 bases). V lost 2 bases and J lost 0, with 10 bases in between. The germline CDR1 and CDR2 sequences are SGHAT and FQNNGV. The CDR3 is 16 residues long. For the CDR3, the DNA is TGTGCCAGCAGCTTACCGACAGGTGCAACTAATGAAAAACTGTTTTTT. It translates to CASSLPTGATNEKLFF.

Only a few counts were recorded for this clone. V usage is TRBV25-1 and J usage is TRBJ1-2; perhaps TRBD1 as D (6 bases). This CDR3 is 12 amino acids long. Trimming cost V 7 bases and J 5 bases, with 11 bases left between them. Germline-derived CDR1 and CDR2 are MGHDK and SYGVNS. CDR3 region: CASMDSLYGYTF. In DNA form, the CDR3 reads TGTGCCAGCATGGACAGCCTATATGGCTACACCTTC.

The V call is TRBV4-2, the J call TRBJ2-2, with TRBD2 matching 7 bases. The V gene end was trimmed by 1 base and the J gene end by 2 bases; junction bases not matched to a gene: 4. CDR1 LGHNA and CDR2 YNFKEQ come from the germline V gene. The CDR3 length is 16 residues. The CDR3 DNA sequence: TGTGCCAGCAGCCAAGCTAGCGGTACAAACACCGGGGAGCTGTTTTTT. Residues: CASSQASGTNTGELFF.

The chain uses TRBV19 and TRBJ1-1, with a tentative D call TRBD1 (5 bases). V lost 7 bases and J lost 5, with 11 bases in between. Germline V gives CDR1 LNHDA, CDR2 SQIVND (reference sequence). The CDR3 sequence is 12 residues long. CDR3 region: CASNQGGTEAFF. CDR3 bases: TGTGCCAGTAATCAGGGAGGGACTGAAGCTTTCTTT.

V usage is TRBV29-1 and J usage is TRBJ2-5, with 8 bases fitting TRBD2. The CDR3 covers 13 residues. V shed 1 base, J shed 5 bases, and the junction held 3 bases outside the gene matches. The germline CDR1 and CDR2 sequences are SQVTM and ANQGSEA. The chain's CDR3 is CSVEGRGGETQYF. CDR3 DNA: TGCAGCGTTGAAGGACGGGGGGGGGAGACCCAGTACTTC.

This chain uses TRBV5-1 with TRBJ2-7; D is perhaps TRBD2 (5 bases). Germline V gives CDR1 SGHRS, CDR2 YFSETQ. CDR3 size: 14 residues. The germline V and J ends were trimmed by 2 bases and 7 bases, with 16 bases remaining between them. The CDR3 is CASSLAAAAQEQYF. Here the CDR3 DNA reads TGCGCCAGCAGCTTAGCAGCGGCGGCTCAAGAGCAGTACTTC.

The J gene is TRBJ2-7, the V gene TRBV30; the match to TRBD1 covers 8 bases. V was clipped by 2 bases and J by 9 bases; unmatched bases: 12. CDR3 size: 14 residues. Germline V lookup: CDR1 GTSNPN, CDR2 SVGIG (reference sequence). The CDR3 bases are TGTGCCTGGAGTACAGGACAGGGAGCCTTTGGGCAGTACTTC. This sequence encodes CAWSTGQGAFGQYF.

The CDR3 nucleotides read TGCGCCAGCAGCCCTGGGGGGAGGCGCGAAAAACTGTTTTTT. It translates to CASSPGGRREKLFF. This chain uses TRBV4-3 with TRBJ1-4; D possibly corresponds to TRBD1 (5 bases). The CDR3 loop spans 14 amino acids. CDR1 and CDR2 (germline): LGHNA, YSLEER. The V gene lost 4 bases and the J gene lost 8 bases, with 14 bases spanning the gap.

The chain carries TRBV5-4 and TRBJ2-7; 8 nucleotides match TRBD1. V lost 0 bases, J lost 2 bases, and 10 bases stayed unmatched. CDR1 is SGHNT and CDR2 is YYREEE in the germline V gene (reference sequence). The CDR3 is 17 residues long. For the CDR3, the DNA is TGTGCCAGCAGCTTGGGGTGGGACAGGAAATCTGCCTACGAGCAGTACTTC. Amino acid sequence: CASSLGWDRKSAYEQYF. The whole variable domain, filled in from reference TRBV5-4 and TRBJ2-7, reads ETGVTQSPTHLIKTRGQQVTLRCSSQSGHNTVSWYQQALGQGPQFIFQYYREEENGRGNFPPRFSGLQFPNYSSELNVNALELDDSALYLCASSLGWDRKSAYEQYFGPGTRLTVT.

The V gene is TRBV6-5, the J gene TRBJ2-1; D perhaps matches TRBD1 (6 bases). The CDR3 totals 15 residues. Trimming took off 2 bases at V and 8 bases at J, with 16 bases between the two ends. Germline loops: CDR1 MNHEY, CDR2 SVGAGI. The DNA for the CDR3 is TGTGCCAGCAGTTACGGACAGCCCTTTAGATATGAGCAGTTCTTC. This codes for CASSYGQPFRYEQFF.

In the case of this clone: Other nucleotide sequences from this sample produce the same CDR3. The CDR3: CASSPGGPTDEQFF. CDR3 sequence (DNA): TGCGCCAGCAGCCCGGGGGGGCCGACAGATGAGCAGTTCTTC. The chain employs TRBV5-1 and TRBJ2-1; TRBD2 matches at 8 bases. After removal of 4 bases from V and 8 bases from J, the junction contained 8 bases not matched to a gene. The CDR3 runs 14 residues. Germline CDR1 is SGHRS and CDR2 is YFSETQ.

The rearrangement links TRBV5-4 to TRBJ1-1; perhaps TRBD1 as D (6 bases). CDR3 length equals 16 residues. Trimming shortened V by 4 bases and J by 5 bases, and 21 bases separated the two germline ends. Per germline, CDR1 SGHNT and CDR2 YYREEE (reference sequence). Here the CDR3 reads CASSPGGRTVGTEAFF. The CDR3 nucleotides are TGTGCCAGCAGCCCCGGGGGGCGAACAGTAGGGACTGAAGCTTTCTTT. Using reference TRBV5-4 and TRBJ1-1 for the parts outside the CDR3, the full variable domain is ETGVTQSPTHLIKTRGQQVTLRCSSQSGHNTVSWYQQALGQGPQFIFQYYREEENGRGNFPPRFSGLQFPNYSSELNVNALELDDSALYLCASSPGGRTVGTEAFFGQGTRLTVV.

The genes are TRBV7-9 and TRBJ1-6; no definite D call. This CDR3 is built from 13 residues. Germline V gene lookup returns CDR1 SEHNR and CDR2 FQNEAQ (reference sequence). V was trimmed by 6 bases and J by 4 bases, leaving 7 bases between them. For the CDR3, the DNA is TGTGCCAGCAGAGCGGGTTATAATTCACCCCTCCACTTT. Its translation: CASRAGYNSPLHF.

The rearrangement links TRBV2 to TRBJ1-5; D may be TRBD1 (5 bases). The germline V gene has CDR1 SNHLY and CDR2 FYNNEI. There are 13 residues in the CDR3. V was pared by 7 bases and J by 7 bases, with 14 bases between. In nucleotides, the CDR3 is TGTGCCAGCACCCGGGGGGATGGCCAGCCCCAGCATTTT. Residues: CASTRGDGQPQHF. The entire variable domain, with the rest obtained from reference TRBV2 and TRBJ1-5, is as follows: EPEVTQTPSHQVTQMGQEVILRCVPISNHLYFYWYRQILGQKVEFLVSFYNNEISEKSEIFDDQFSVERPDGSNFTLKIRSTKLEDSAMYFCASTRGDGQPQHFGDGTRLSIL.

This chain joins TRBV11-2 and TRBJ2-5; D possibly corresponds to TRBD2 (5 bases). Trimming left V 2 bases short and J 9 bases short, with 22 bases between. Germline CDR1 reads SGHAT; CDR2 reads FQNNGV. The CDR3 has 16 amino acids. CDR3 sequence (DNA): TGTGCCAGCAGCTTACGAGGGCCTAGGCGTGAGGAGGCCCAGTACTTC. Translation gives CASSLRGPRREEAQYF.

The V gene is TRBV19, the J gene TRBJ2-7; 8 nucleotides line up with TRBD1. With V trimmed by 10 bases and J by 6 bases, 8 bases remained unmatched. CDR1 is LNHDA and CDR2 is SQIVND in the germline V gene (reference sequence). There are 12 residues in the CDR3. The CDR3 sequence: CATRTGLGEQYF. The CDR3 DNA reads TGTGCCACCAGGACAGGGCTTGGCGAGCAGTACTTC.

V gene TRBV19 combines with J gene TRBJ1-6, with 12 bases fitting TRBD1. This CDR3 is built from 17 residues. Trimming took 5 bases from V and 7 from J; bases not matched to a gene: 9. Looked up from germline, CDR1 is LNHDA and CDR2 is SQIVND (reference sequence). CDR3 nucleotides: TGTGCCAGTAGTTTCCGGGACAGGGGGCTTGGGAATTCACCCCTCCACTTT. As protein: CASSFRDRGLGNSPLHF.